What follows is one T cell receptor (beta chain) and its context. The record originates from a study of blood T cell repertoires in COVID-19. Libraries were prepared by immunoSEQ multiplex PCR; TCRdb keeps only in-frame clonotypes and omits some of them. The sample lists 100,000 to 150,000 clones, approximately 85% occurring once. Per germline, CDR1 MDHEN and CDR2 SYDVKM. With 3 bases removed from V and 8 bases from J, the gap between germline ends came to 5 bases. The CDR3 runs to 11 residues. V usage is TRBV28 and J usage is TRBJ2-1; a possible D gene is TRBD2 (5 bases). The receptor's source is a woman of 80 years or more with COVID-19, enrolled during active disease. Material for sequencing was peripheral blood. CDR3 nucleotide sequence: TGTGCCAGCAGTTTGGAGGATGAGCAGTTCTTC. Protein: CASSLEDEQFF.